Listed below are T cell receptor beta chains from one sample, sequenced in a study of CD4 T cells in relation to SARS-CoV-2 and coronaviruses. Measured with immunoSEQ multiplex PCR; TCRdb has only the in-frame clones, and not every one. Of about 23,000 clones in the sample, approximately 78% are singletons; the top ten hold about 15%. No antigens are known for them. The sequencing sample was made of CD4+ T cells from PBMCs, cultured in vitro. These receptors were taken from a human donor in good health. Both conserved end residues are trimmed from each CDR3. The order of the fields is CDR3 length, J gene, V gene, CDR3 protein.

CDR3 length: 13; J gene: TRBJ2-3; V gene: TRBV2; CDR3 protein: ASRGGLQVSDTQY
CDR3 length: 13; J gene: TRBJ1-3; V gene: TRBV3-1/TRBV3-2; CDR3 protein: ASSRTDYSGNTIY
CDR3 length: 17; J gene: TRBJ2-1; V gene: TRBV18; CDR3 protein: ASSPPVTSGASSYNEQF
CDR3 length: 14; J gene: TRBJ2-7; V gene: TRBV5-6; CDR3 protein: ASSSTRDRGQKEQY
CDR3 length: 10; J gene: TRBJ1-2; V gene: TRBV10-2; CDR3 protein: ASSEGNYGYT
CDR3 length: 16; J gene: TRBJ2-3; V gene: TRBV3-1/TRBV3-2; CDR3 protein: ASRGWASGRQEADTQY
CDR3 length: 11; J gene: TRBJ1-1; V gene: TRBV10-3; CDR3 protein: AISESFNTEAF
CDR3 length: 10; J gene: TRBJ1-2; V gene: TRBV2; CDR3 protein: ASAVTNYGYT
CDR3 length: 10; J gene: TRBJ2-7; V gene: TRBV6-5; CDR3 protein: ATTPGSYEQY
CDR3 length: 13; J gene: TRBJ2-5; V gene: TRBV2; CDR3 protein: ASSEGGGRSETQY
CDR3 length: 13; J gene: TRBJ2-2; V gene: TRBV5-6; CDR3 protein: ASSLGPAAAGELF
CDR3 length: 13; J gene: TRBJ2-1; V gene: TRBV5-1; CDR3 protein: ASSLVAGGDNEQF
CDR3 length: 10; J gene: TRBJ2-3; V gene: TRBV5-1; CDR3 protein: ASSFTTDTQY